This record covers a single T cell receptor (beta chain). Its specificity is not known. This record belongs to a study of OX40 agonist ivuxolimab in advanced cancers. Study conclusions and caveats: Low normalized T-cell clonal expansion was also seen in some nonresponders.

Some clones are missing from TCRdb's copy, which holds only in-frame ones; the method was immunoSEQ multiplex PCR. The sample yields about 50,000 clones, about four fifths seen once. This sequence was found in an adult with an advanced solid tumor such as melanoma, head and neck, liver or kidney cancer. Sequences were derived from CD4+ or CD8+ T cells sorted from blood, sampled in a trial of the OX40 agonist ivuxolimab.

CDR3 nucleotides: TGTGCCAGCAGCTTACGGCTAGCGGGGGTCACAGATACGCAGTATTTT. Translation: CASSLRLAGVTDTQYF. The J gene is TRBJ2-3, the V gene TRBV7-2; 10 positions match TRBD2. The V gene end was trimmed by 2 bases and the J gene end by 2 bases; junction bases not matched to a gene: 4. Germline values: CDR1 SGHTA, CDR2 FQGNSA. This CDR3 has 16 amino acids.